These T cell receptor beta chains were read from a single sample in a study of regulatory T cells in long-lasting Graves disease. Each CDR3 protein is one row after TCRdb ran MiXCR on the multiplex PCR reads. The data show roughly 530,000 distinct CDR3 sequences, 15% to 20% seen once. A further study also used this sample, focusing on T cells in Graves' hyperthyroidism and ophthalmopathy.

The starting material was peripheral blood mononuclear cells (PBMCs), obtained at new diagnosis, from a patient treated with antithyroid drugs. The receptors come from a middle-aged woman with Graves disease. Both conserved end residues are part of each CDR3. The order of the fields is V gene, D gene, CDR3 protein. A D gene is named only where the DNA matches it firmly.

TRBV5-6 . CASSLRQTPGSPLHF
TRBV28 TRBD2 CASSSGGASEKQYF
TRBV28 . CASRETGNTDTQYF
TRBV6-4 . CASRPTGAGYGYTF
TRBV12-3/TRBV12-4 TRBD1 CASSTGTGGTYGYTF
TRBV19 . CASSIEPGNTIYF
TRBV3-1 TRBD1 CASSLTGGAFGANVLTF
TRBV10-3 TRBD1 CASQGALSNQPQHF
TRBV12-3/TRBV12-4 . CASSFVRVPHTQYF
TRBV29-1 TRBD1 CSVGDRAYKGYTF
TRBV20-1 TRBD1 CSATGGAGQPQHF
TRBV11-2 . CASSLASGDRGQRYEQYF
TRBV7-9 TRBD1 CASSWETGPAFF
TRBV2 TRBD2 CASSTSVSSYNEQFF
TRBV10-1 . CATSSTLTENTIYF
TRBV7-3 . CASSATGTLNTGELFF
TRBV19 . CASSSGRDNQPQHF
TRBV5-6 . CASTQGAYEQYF
TRBV12-3/TRBV12-4 . CASSWGRGNEQFF
TRBV2 . CASSEREGLYTEAFF
TRBV10-1 . CASSESVGGLYNEQFF
TRBV24-1 TRBD2 CATSDPRGGSYNEQFF
TRBV13 . CASTTGDGEQFF
TRBV4-1 . CASSQDGAVSSPLHF
TRBV9 . CASSVVGLPDSPLHF
TRBV9 TRBD2 CASSVDGSGYNEQFF
TRBV6-5 . CASSYRWGGGSGTGELFF
TRBV2 TRBD1 CASSRAGGGLNTEAFF
TRBV3-1 . CASSQADRSYNSPLHF
TRBV4-1 . CASSQGRPWDPTDTQYF
TRBV28 . CASSLGPGGLYQPQHF
TRBV5-1 . CASSQGTYNEQFF
TRBV12-3/TRBV12-4 TRBD1 CASSQGQPNTGELFF
TRBV6-2/TRBV6-3 TRBD1 CASSYEDRAGNTIYF
TRBV3-1 . CASSQFDGSEQYF
TRBV11-2 . CASSPRAPRGNTIYF
TRBV12-3/TRBV12-4 TRBD2 CASSLIGGGPDTQYF
TRBV20-1 . CSHRLGVTQKTQYF
TRBV28 TRBD1 CASSLSTGVTEAFF
TRBV12-3/TRBV12-4 . CASSRTTNNEQFF
TRBV6-2/TRBV6-3 . CASRYTVPYGYTF
TRBV4-1 . CASSQERQGTDTQYF
TRBV2 . CASSENRWSDYGYTF
TRBV28 . CASSLSTELYGYTF
TRBV5-1 TRBD2 CASSSSGSSYNEQFF
TRBV19 TRBD2 CATRIAGGTTDTQYF
TRBV7-3 . CASSLTGPNTEAFF
TRBV6-2/TRBV6-3 TRBD1 CASSYRDRGSYGYTF
TRBV7-9 . CAYLGRETQYF
TRBV5-1 . CASSLRGRTPVDTQYF
TRBV11-2 TRBD1 CASSLRGQTGQGNYGYTF
TRBV10-3 TRBD1 CAISESPGQNTDTQYF
TRBV11-2 . CASSLAATVEFF
TRBV7-2 . CASSLSRASTDTQYF
TRBV6-1 TRBD2 CASSEASGVTTDTQYF